This TCR beta chain was captured by sequencing in a study of control samples from healthy donors and cancer patients. This clone was seen only a few times. Profiling relied on immunoSEQ multiplex PCR, and the TCRdb table lists in-frame clones only, not all of them. The top ten clones hold about a sixth of a sample with around 100,000 clones, more than 75% of them seen once. V was clipped by 5 bases and J by 8 bases; unmatched bases: 9. The CDR3 has 14 amino acids. Germline CDR1 reads SGHTA; CDR2 reads FQGNSA. The TCR sequence derives from a woman aged 45-59 years in good health. Sequencing was done on a sample of blood. The genes are TRBV7-2 and TRBJ2-1; 7 bases are shared with TRBD2. CDR3 residues: CASSNGGLGHEQFF. The CDR3 bases are TGTGCCAGCAGCAACGGGGGGTTAGGTCATGAGCAGTTCTTC. The variable domain in full, with the rest retrieved from reference TRBV7-2 and TRBJ2-1, is GAGVSQSPSNKVTEKGKDVELRCDPISGHTALYWYRQSLGQGLEFLIYFQGNSAPDKSGLPSDRFSAERTGGSVSTLTIQRTQQEDSAVYLCASSNGGLGHEQFFGPGTRLTVL.